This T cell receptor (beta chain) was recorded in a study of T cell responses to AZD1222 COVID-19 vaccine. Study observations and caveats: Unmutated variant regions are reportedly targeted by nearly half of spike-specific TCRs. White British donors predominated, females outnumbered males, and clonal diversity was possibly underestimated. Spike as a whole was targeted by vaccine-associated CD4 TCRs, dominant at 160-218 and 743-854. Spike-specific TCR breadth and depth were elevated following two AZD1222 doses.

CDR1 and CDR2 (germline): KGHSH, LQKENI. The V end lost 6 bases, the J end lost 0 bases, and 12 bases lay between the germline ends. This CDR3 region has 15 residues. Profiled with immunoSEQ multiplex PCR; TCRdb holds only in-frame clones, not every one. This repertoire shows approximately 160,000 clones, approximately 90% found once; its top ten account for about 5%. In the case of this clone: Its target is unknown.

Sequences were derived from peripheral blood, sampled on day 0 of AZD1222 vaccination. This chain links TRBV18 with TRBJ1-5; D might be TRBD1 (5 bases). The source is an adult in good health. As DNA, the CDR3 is TGTGCCAGCTCCCGGGCAGGGAATAGCAATCAGCCCCAGCATTTT. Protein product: CASSRAGNSNQPQHF.